This TCR beta chain derives from a study of response to subunit inactivated influenza vaccine. Study-wide findings and caveats: There was a suggestion from the authors that each seasonal influenza vaccination recruits few new T cells.

Each CDR3 protein gets one entry after TCRdb re-called the RT-PCR reads with MiXCR. The top ten clones hold around 9.9% of a sample with roughly 180,000 distinct CDR3 sequences, about 9% of them seen once. This clonotype was picked up many times. Its antigen is unidentified. This TCR came from a man aged 45-65 years who received an inactivated influenza vaccine. Sequencing was performed on non-naive T cells sorted from PBMCs, taken on the day of vaccination.

The CDR3 nucleotides are TGTGCCAGCAAAAAGGACAGGCTCTCCTACGAGCAGTACTTC. Its translation: CASKKDRLSYEQYF. V and J are TRBV7-2 and TRBJ2-7; 7 nucleotides agree with TRBD1. J was trimmed by 0 bases and V by 7 bases; bases with no gene match: 6. This CDR3 has 14 residues. Germline CDR1 SGHTA, CDR2 FQGNSA.